These T cell receptor beta chains were read from a single sample in a study of blood T cells in healthy people across ages. TCRdb re-called the 5' RACE reads through MiXCR, storing one row per CDR3 protein. The sample lists 1.4 million to 1.5 million distinct CDR3 sequences; around 42% were seen once. The sample taken for sequencing was blood. The receptors come from a woman between 18 and 29 years old in good health. Each CDR3 is given with its conserved first and last residue. The order of the fields is D gene, clone size, V gene, J gene, CDR3 protein, CDR3 DNA. A D gene is named only where the DNA matches it firmly. Expanded clones are given a class, and other clones once, few, many or no size at all.

>.|.|TRBV20-1|TRBJ2-5
CSARDKEGGVQETQYF
TGCAGTGCTAGAGATAAGGAGGGGGGGGTACAAGAGACCCAGTACTTC
>TRBD1|.|TRBV6-5|TRBJ2-6
CASSYSTGRGPRSGANVLTF
TGTGCCAGCAGTTACTCAACCGGCAGGGGGCCCCGCTCTGGGGCCAACGTCCTGACTTTC
>.|.|TRBV7-6|TRBJ2-5
CASSPLPQLRGQETQYF
TGTGCCAGCAGCCCGCTCCCACAACTCCGAGGTCAAGAGACCCAGTACTTC
>.|once|TRBV14|TRBJ1-4
CASSQVSGVDEKLFF
TGTGCCAGCAGCCAAGTTTCAGGGGTAGACGAAAAACTGTTTTTT
>TRBD2|.|TRBV20-1|TRBJ2-5
CSADKIGTTSKETQYF
TGCAGTGCGGATAAAATCGGGACTACTTCGAAAGAGACCCAGTACTTC
>.|few|TRBV5-1|TRBJ2-5
CASSLGEQALETQYF
TGCGCCAGCAGCTTGGGGGAACAGGCCTTGGAGACCCAGTACTTC
>.|many|TRBV27|TRBJ2-7
CASSPAAIYEQYF
TGTGCCAGCAGCCCAGCAGCCATCTACGAGCAGTACTTC
>.|few|TRBV21-1|TRBJ1-4
CASSRKTGGQTNEKLFF
TGTGCCAGCAGCAGAAAGACAGGGGGCCAAACTAATGAAAAACTGTTTTTT
>.|.|TRBV13|TRBJ2-1
CASSLSRGYEVEQFF
TGTGCCAGCAGCTTAAGTAGGGGGTACGAGGTTGAGCAGTTCTTC
>TRBD2|.|TRBV12-3/TRBV12-4|TRBJ2-2
CTSSLNRGGPSTGELFF
TGTACCAGCAGTTTGAATCGGGGAGGGCCCAGCACCGGGGAGCTGTTTTTT
>.|few|TRBV20-1|TRBJ2-1
CSARVGGALFF
TGCAGTGCTAGAGTCGGCGGGGCCCTGTTCTTC
>.|.|TRBV7-9|TRBJ2-3
CASSLLVLTAITGTDTQYF
TGTGCCAGCAGCTTACTCGTACTGACAGCAATAACGGGGACAGATACGCAGTATTTT
>.|.|TRBV12-3/TRBV12-4|TRBJ2-1
CASNIDNYNEQFF
TGTGCCAGCAATATAGACAACTACAATGAGCAGTTCTTC
>.|few|TRBV20-1|TRBJ2-7
CSVLARTYEQYF
TGCAGTGTCCTAGCGCGCACCTACGAGCAGTACTTC
>.|few|TRBV12-3/TRBV12-4|TRBJ1-4
CASSVTGFSGEKLFF
TGTGCCAGCAGTGTCACAGGGTTTTCGGGTGAAAAACTGTTTTTT
>.|few|TRBV10-3|TRBJ2-5
CAISESGRPETQYF
TGTGCCATCAGTGAGTCCGGGCGCCCAGAGACCCAGTACTTC
>.|.|TRBV28|TRBJ1-2
CASRPGPLNYGYTF
TGTGCCAGCCGTCCGGGGCCCCTTAACTATGGCTACACCTTC
>TRBD1|.|TRBV12-3/TRBV12-4|TRBJ2-2
CASISDRVATGELFF
TGTGCCAGCATCTCGGACAGGGTGGCCACCGGGGAGCTGTTTTTT
>TRBD1|.|TRBV2|TRBJ2-1
CASSFRGLSSYNEQFF
TGTGCCAGCAGTTTCAGGGGGCTGAGCTCCTACAATGAGCAGTTCTTC
>TRBD2|few|TRBV12-3/TRBV12-4|TRBJ2-7
CASGQLAGAYEQYF
TGTGCCAGCGGCCAATTAGCGGGGGCCTACGAGCAGTACTTC
>.|.|TRBV12-5|TRBJ2-5
CASGLGRETQYF
TGTGCTAGTGGTTTGGGTCGGGAGACCCAGTACTTC
>.|few|TRBV13|TRBJ2-5
CASSQDGYGETQYF
TGTGCCAGCAGCCAGGACGGGTATGGGGAGACCCAGTACTTC
>.|.|TRBV6-5|TRBJ1-1
CASSRGESEAFF
TGTGCCAGCAGCCGAGGAGAGTCTGAAGCTTTCTTT
>.|.|TRBV29-1|TRBJ2-4
CSVLGGGQSNKQNF
TGCAGCGTCCTAGGGGGGGGACAGTCCAACAAGCAGAACTTC
>.|many|TRBV6-6|TRBJ2-7
CASSYSPSYEQYF
TGTGCCAGCAGTTACAGTCCGTCCTACGAGCAGTACTTC
>.|.|TRBV29-1|TRBJ2-5
CSVRGGGETQDF
TGCAGCGTTAGGGGGGGTGGTGAGACCCAGGACTTC
>.|few|TRBV20-1|TRBJ2-3
CSAREVASDTQYF
TGCAGTGCTAGAGAGGTAGCCTCAGATACGCAGTATTTT
>.|few|TRBV6-2/TRBV6-3|TRBJ2-5
CASLTGTQETQYF
TGTGCCAGTCTTACCGGGACTCAAGAGACCCAGTACTTC
>.|.|TRBV20-1|TRBJ1-5
CSASPDWASNQPQHF
TGCAGTGCTAGCCCGGACTGGGCCTCGAATCAGCCCCAGCATTTT
>.|.|TRBV10-3|TRBJ2-3
CAISESPGTTDTQYF
TGTGCCATCAGTGAGAGCCCAGGAACCACAGATACGCAGTATTTT